This T cell receptor (beta chain) was identified in a study of T cells expressing NK-cell markers. Study outcomes and limitations: In a few donors, dominant clonotypes made up about 25-65% of CD3+CD56-NKG2C+ cells.

TCRdb re-called the 5' RACE reads and gives one entry per CDR3 protein, without DNA. The listing contains 550,000 to 600,000 distinct CDR3 sequences. Turning to this clonotype: Antigen unknown.

From germline, CDR1 is MNHNS and CDR2 SASEGT. The CDR3 sequence is 15 residues long. This chain links TRBV6-1 with TRBJ2-1; TCRdb indicates TRBD2, and absent DNA this call remains unverified. The source material was blood T cells: a sorted CD56 or NKG2C T cell subset, CD4+ or CD8+ T cells, or bulk PBMC T cells (not recorded which). The clonotype originates from a man aged 18-30 years in good health. The CDR3 sequence: CASSDLPEGFYEQFF.